A selection of T cell receptor beta chains follows, all from one sample in a study of vaccination effects on CD4 cells after COVID-19. The method was immunoSEQ multiplex PCR; TCRdb's version includes in-frame clones alone and lacks a portion of them. The sample shows about 68,000 clones, approximately 80% of them seen only once. Their antigens are not known. The sequenced sample was CD4+ T cells from PBMCs cultured with SARS-CoV-2 spike peptides, obtained before COVID-19 vaccination. These receptors were collected from a human donor who received a COVID-19 vaccine. The CDR3 runs from the conserved cysteine through the conserved F or W. The order of the fields is V gene, J gene, clone size, D gene, CDR3 protein, CDR3 DNA. A D gene is named only where the DNA matches it firmly. Where a row states a size, it is once, few, many or the class of an expanded clone; other rows omit it.

>TRBV18|TRBJ2-3|NA|NA
CASSPRTTSTDTQYF
TGTGCCAGCTCACCAAGGACCACTAGCACAGATACGCAGTATTTT
>TRBV29-1|TRBJ2-5|NA|TRBD1
CSVDKGAQETQYF
TGCAGCGTTGATAAGGGGGCCCAAGAGACCCAGTACTTC
>TRBV9|TRBJ2-1|NA|TRBD2
CASSAQPSSSGANNEQFF
TGTGCCAGCAGCGCCCAACCCTCTTCTAGCGGGGCGAACAATGAGCAGTTCTTC
>TRBV6-1|TRBJ2-1|few|NA
CASSDYSAENEQFF
TGTGCCAGCAGTGATTACTCCGCGGAGAATGAGCAGTTCTTC
>TRBV2|TRBJ1-6|few|NA
CASSETAGANSPLHF
TGTGCCAGCAGTGAAACGGCAGGGGCTAATTCACCCCTCCACTTT
>TRBV4-3|TRBJ1-2|few|TRBD1
CASSHMDRDHGYTF
TGCGCCAGCAGCCACATGGACAGGGACCATGGCTACACCTTC
>TRBV9|TRBJ2-6|NA|NA
CASSVGLVGRANVLTF
TGTGCCAGCAGCGTAGGACTAGTTGGCAGGGCCAACGTCCTGACTTTC
>TRBV10-3|TRBJ2-5|NA|TRBD2
CAISEGTSGGISETQYF
TGTGCCATCAGTGAGGGGACTAGCGGGGGGATATCGGAGACCCAGTACTTC
>TRBV18|TRBJ2-2|NA|NA
CASSPRRGAGTGELFF
TGTGCCAGCTCACCACGAAGGGGCGCTGGCACCGGGGAGCTGTTTTTT
>TRBV11-3|TRBJ2-2|NA|NA
CASSFTAANTGELFF
TGTGCCAGCAGCTTCACAGCCGCGAACACCGGGGAGCTGTTTTTT
>TRBV13|TRBJ1-1|NA|NA
CASSNDSVRAFF
TGTGCCAGCAGCAATGACAGCGTACGGGCTTTCTTT
>TRBV10-3|TRBJ2-3|NA|TRBD2
CAISASGEGDTQYF
TGTGCCATCAGTGCTAGCGGGGAAGGTGATACGCAGTATTTT
>TRBV5-1|TRBJ2-5|NA|NA
CASSLNREETQYF
TGCGCCAGCAGCTTGAATCGGGAGGAGACCCAGTACTTC
>TRBV6-5|TRBJ1-1|NA|TRBD1
CAGAGTGANTEAFF
TGTGCCGGGGCTGGGACAGGGGCGAACACTGAAGCTTTCTTT
>TRBV15|TRBJ2-5|NA|NA
CATSRDRGIQETQYF
TGTGCCACCAGCAGAGATCGGGGGATCCAAGAGACCCAGTACTTC
>TRBV18|TRBJ1-5|once|TRBD1
CASSPRTGGNQPQHF
TGTGCCAGCTCACCACGGACAGGAGGTAATCAGCCCCAGCATTTT
>TRBV29-1|TRBJ2-5|few|NA
CSTPSRRDQETQYF
TGCAGCACACCCTCGCGGAGGGACCAAGAGACCCAGTACTTC
>TRBV28|TRBJ1-2|NA|NA
CASSETQANYGYTF
TGTGCCAGCAGCGAGACACAAGCTAACTATGGCTACACCTTC
>TRBV7-9|TRBJ1-6|NA|NA
CASSLAGTGISPLHF
TGTGCCAGCAGCTTAGCTGGGACGGGGATTTCACCCCTCCACTTT
>TRBV18|TRBJ2-5|once|NA
CASSPPYEGTQYF
TGTGCCAGCTCACCACCGTATGAGGGGACCCAATACTTC
>TRBV6-5|TRBJ1-2|once|TRBD1
CASRRTGEIYGYTF
TGTGCCAGCAGACGGACAGGCGAGATCTATGGCTACACCTTC
>TRBV7-2|TRBJ2-2|NA|NA
CASSLGWGIGELFF
TGTGCCAGCAGCTTAGGTTGGGGGATCGGGGAGCTGTTTTTT